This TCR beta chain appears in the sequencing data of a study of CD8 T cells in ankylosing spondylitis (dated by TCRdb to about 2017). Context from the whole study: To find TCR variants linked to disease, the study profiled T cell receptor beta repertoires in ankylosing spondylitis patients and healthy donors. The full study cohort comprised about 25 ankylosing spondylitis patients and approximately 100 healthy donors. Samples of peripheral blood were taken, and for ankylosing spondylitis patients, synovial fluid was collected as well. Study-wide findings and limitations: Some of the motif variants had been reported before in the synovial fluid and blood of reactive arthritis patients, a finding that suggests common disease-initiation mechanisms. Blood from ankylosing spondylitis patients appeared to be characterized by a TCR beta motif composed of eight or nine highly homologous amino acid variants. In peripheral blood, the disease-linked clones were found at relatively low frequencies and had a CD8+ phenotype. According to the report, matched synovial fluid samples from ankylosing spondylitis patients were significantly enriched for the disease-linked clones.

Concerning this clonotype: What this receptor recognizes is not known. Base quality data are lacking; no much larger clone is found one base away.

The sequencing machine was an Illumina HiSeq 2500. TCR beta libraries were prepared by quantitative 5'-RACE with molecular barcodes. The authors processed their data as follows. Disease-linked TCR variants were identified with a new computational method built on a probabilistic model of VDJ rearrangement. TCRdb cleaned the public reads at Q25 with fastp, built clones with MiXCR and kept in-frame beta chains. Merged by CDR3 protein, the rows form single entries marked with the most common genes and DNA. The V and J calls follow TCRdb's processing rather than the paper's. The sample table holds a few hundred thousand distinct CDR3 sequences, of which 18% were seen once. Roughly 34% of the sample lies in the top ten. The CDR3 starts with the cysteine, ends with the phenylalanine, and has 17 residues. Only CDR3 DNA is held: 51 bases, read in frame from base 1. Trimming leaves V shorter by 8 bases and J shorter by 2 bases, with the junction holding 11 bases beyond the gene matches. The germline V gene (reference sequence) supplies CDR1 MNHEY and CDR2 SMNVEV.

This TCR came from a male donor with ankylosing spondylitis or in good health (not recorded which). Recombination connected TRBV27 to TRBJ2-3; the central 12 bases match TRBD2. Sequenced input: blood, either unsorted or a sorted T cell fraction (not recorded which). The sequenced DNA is TGTGCCAGCGCCGGGACTAGCGGGTACCGCGACACAGATACGCAGTATTTT. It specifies CASAGTSGYRDTDTQYF.